This TCR beta chain was identified in a study of control samples from healthy donors and cancer patients (TCRdb year 2020). On this clone: Its antigen is not yet known. No base quality values were provided; no much bigger clone lies one nucleotide off.

Spanning cysteine to phenylalanine, the CDR3 consists of 16 amino acids. Of the read, only the CDR3 DNA is kept; its 48 bases are in frame from base 1. The germline V gene specifies SGHRS as CDR1 and YFSETQ as CDR2. Trimming removed 4 bases from V and 2 bases from J, leaving 16 bases between the germline ends. Receptor amplification or capture employed the immunoSEQ multiplex PCR assay. TCRdb's version of the immuneACCESS table is confined to in-frame rearrangements and falls short of the full clone set. An unresolved V gene accounts for under half of the shortfall where checked; the remainder is of unknown origin. Counted in this sample were 75,000 to 100,000 clones; just under 95% of them appeared once. Approximately 3% of the sample goes to the ten largest clones.

Sequenced input: blood. The V and J segments used are TRBV5-1 and TRBJ1-3; TRBD1 is perhaps the D gene, given 5 matching bases. The receptor was derived from a human donor in good health. The donor label of this sample is uncertain. The CDR3 reads CASSPVHEGAGNTIYF. The sequenced DNA is TGCGCCAGCAGCCCCGTTCACGAAGGGGCTGGAAACACCATATATTTT.